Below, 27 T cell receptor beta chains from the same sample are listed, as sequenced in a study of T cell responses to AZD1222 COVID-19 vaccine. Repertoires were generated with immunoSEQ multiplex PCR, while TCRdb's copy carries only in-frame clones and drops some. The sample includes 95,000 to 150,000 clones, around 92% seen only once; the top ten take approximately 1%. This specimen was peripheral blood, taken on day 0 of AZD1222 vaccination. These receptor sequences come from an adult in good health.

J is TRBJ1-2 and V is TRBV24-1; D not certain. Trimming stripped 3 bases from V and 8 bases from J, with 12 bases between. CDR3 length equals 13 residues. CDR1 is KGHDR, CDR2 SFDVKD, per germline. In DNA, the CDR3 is TGTGCCACCAGTGATACTGGCGGAAGAGGCTACACCTTC. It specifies CATSDTGGRGYTF.

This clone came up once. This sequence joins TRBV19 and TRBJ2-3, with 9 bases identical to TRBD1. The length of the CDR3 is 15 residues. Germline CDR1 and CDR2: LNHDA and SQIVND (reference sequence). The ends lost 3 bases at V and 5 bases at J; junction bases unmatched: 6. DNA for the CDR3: TGTGCCAGTAGTATCCAGACAGGGGGTAAAGATACGCAGTATTTT. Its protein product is CASSIQTGGKDTQYF.

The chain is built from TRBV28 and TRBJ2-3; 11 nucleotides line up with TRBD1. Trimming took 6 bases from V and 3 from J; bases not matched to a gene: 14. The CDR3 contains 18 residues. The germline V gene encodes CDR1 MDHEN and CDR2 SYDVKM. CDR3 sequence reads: CASSAYAAGTGGTDTQYF. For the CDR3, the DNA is TGTGCCAGCAGCGCGTACGCCGCAGGGACAGGGGGGACAGATACGCAGTATTTT.

The DNA for the CDR3 is TGTGCCAGCAGCTTATGGGGGGGAACTGAAGCTTTCTTT. It is translated as CASSLWGGTEAFF. The chain has TRBV11-3 and TRBJ1-1; possibly TRBD1 for D (5 bases). Germline CDR1 reads SGHNT; CDR2 reads YENEEA. With 2 bases removed from V and 5 bases from J, the gap between germline ends came to 9 bases. The CDR3 runs 13 residues.

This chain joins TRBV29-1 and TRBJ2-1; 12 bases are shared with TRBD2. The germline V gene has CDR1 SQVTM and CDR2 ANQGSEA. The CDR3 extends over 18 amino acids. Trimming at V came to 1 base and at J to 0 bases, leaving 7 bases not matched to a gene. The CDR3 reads CSVEGTSGTGSSYNEQFF. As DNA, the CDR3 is TGCAGCGTTGAAGGGACTAGCGGGACTGGGAGCTCCTACAATGAGCAGTTCTTC.

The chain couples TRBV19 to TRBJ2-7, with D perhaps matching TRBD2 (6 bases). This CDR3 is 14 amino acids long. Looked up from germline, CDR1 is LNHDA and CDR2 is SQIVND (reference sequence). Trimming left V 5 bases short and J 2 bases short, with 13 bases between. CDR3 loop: CASSDRGGPYEQYF. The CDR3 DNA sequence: TGTGCCAGTAGTGACCGGGGAGGCCCCTACGAGCAGTACTTC.

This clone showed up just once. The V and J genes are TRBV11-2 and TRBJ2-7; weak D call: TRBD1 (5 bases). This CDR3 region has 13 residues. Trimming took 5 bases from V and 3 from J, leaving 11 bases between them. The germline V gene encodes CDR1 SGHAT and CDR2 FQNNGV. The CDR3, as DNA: TGTGCCAGCAGCCCCGCAGGGTTCTACGAGCAGTACTTC. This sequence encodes CASSPAGFYEQYF.

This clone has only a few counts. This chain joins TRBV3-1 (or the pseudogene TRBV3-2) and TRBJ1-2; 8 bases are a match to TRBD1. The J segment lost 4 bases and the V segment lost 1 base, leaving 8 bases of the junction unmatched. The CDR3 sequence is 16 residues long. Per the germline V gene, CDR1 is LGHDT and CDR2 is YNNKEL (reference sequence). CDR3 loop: CASSQAWTGQRYGYTF. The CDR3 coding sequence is TGTGCCAGCAGCCAAGCTTGGACAGGGCAGCGCTATGGCTACACCTTC.

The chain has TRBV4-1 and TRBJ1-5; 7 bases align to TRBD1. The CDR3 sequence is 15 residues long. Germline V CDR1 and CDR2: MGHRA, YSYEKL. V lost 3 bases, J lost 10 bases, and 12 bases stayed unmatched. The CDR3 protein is CASSQEPGQSKPQHF. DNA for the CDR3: TGCGCCAGCAGCCAGGAGCCGGGACAGAGCAAACCCCAGCATTTT.

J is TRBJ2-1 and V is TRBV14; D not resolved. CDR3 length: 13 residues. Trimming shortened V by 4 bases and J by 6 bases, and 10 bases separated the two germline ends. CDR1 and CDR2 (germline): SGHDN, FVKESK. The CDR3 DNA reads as TGTGCCAGCAGCCCGTTGGGCGTCAATGAGCAGTTCTTC. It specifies CASSPLGVNEQFF.

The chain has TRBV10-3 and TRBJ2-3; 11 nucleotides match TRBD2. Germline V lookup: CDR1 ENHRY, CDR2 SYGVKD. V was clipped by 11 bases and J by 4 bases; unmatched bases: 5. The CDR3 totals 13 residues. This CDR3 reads CASRLAGPDTQYF. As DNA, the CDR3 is TGTGCCTCCAGACTAGCGGGGCCAGATACGCAGTATTTT.

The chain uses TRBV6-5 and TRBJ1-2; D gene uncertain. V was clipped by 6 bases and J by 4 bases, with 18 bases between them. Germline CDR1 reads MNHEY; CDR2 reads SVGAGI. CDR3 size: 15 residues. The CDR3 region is CASSRTNRVGYGYTF. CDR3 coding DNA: TGTGCCAGCAGCCGGACGAATAGGGTGGGCTATGGCTACACCTTC.

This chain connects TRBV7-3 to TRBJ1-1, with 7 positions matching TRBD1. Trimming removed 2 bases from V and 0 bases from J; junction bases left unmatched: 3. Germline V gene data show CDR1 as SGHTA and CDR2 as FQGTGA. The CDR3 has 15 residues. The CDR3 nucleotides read TGTGCCAGCAGCTTACAGGGGGGGCTGAACACTGAAGCTTTCTTT. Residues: CASSLQGGLNTEAFF.

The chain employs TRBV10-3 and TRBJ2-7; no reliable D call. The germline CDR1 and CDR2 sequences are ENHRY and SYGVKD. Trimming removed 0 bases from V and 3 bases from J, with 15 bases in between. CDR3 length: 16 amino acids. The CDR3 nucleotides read TGTGCCATCAGTGAGTCTGGCCATCTAGGGCACTACGAGCAGTACTTC. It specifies CAISESGHLGHYEQYF.

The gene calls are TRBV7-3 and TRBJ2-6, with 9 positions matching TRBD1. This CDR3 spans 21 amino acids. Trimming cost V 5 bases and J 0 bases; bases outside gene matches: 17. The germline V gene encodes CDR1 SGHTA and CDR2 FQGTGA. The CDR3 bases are TGTGCCAGCAGCCCCCCCGGTGGGGACAGGGAACCTTACTCTGGGGCCAACGTCCTGACTTTC. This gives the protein CASSPPGGDREPYSGANVLTF. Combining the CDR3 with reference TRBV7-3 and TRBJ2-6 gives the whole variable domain GAGVSQTPSNKVTEKGKYVELRCDPISGHTALYWYRQSLGQGPEFLIYFQGTGAADDSGLPNDRFFAVRPEGSVSTLKIQRTERGDSAVYLCASSPPGGDREPYSGANVLTFGAGSRLTVL.

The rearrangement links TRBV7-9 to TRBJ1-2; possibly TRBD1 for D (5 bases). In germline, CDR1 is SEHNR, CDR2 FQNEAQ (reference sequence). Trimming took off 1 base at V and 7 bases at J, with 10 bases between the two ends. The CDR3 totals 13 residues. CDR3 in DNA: TGTGCCAGCAGCTTAGGGCAGGGTACTGGCTACACCTTC. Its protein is CASSLGQGTGYTF.

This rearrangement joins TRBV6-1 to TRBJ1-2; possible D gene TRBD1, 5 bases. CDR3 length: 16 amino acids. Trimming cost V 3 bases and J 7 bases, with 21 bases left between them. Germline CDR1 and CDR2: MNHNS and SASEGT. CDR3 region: CASSEGTARGGSGYTF. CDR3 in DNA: TGTGCCAGCAGTGAGGGTACAGCGCGGGGGGGGAGTGGCTACACCTTC.

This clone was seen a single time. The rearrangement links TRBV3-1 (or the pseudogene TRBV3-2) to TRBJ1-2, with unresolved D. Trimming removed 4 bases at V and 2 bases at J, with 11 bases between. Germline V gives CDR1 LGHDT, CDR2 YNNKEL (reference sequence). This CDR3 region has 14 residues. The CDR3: CASSRRYGNYGYTF. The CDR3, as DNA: TGTGCCAGCAGCCGCAGGTACGGGAACTATGGCTACACCTTC.

CDR3 amino acids: CASSQDSIQPQHF. The CDR3 DNA sequence: TGTGCCAGCAGCCAAGATTCGATTCAGCCCCAGCATTTT. The chain combines TRBV3-1 (or the pseudogene TRBV3-2) with TRBJ1-5; unclear D gene. The CDR3 extends over 13 amino acids. In germline, CDR1 is LGHDT, CDR2 YNNKEL (reference sequence). Trimming removed 0 bases at V and 6 bases at J, with 6 bases between.

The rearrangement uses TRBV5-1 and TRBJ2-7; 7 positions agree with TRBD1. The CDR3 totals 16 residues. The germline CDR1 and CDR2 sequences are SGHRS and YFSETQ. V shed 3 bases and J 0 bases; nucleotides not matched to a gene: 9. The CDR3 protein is CASSSPYRQGSYEQYF. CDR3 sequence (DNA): TGCGCCAGCAGCTCACCCTACAGACAGGGCTCCTACGAGCAGTACTTC.

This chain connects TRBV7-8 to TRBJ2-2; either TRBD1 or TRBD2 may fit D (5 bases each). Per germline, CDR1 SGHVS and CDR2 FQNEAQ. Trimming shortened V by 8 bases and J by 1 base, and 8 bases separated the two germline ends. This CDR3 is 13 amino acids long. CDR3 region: CASAGGNTGELFF. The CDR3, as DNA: TGTGCCAGCGCTGGGGGGAACACCGGGGAGCTGTTTTTT.

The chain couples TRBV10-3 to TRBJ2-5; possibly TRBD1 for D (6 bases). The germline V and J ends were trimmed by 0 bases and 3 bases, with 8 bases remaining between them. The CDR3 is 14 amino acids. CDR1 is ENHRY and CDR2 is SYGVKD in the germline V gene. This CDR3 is CAISESNREETQYF. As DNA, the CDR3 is TGTGCCATCAGTGAGTCCAACAGGGAAGAGACCCAGTACTTC.

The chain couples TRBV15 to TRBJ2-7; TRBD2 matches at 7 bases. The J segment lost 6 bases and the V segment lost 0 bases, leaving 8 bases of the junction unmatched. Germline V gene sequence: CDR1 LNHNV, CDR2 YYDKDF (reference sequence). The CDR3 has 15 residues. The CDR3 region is CATSREGGSAREQYF. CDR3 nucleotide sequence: TGTGCCACCAGCAGAGAGGGAGGGTCGGCGCGCGAGCAGTACTTC.

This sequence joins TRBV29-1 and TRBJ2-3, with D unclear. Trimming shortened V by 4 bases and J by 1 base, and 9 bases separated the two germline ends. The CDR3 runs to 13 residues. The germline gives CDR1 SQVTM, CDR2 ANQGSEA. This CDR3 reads CSVGTQRTDTQYF. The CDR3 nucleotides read TGCAGCGTTGGGACCCAACGCACAGATACGCAGTATTTT.

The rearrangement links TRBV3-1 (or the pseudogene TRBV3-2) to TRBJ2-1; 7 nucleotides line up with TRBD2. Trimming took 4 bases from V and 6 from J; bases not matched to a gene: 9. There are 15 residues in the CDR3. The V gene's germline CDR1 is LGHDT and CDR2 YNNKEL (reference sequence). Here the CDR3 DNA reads TGTGCCAGCAGCCCGCCCGGGAGGATAGTCAATGAGCAGTTCTTC. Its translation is CASSPPGRIVNEQFF.

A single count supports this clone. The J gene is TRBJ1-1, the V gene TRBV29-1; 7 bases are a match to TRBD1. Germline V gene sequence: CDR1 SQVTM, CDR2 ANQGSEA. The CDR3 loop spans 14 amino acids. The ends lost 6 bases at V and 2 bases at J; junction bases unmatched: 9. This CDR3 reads CSVVPGQRNTEAFF. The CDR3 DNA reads TGCAGCGTAGTACCGGGACAGAGAAACACTGAAGCTTTCTTT.

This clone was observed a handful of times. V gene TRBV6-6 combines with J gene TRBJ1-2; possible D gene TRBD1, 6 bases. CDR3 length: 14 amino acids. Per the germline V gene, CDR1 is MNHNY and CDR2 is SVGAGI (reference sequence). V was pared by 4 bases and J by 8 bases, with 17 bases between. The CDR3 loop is CASSSGGGPLGYTF. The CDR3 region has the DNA TGTGCCAGCAGTTCCGGGGGGGGGCCGTTGGGCTACACCTTC.